This T cell receptor (beta chain) came from a study of T cell changes during pregnancy in multiple sclerosis. This CDR3 comprises 13 residues. The germline V and J ends were trimmed by 6 bases and 3 bases, with 11 bases remaining between them. Germline CDR1 and CDR2: MNHEY and SVGAGI. Assay: immunoSEQ multiplex PCR; the TCRdb copy retains only in-frame clones and omits some. Of 20,000 to 25,000 clones listed, around nine tenths are singletons. The TCR was taken from a female donor in good health, enrolled as a control in a pregnancy study. The gene calls are TRBV6-5 and TRBJ1-1; D uncertain. This specimen was CD8+ T cells from peripheral blood mononuclear cells, taken in the first trimester of pregnancy. The CDR3 nucleotides read TGTGCCAGCAGCGGAGGGTCGGACACTGAAGCTTTCTTT. This sequence encodes CASSGGSDTEAFF.